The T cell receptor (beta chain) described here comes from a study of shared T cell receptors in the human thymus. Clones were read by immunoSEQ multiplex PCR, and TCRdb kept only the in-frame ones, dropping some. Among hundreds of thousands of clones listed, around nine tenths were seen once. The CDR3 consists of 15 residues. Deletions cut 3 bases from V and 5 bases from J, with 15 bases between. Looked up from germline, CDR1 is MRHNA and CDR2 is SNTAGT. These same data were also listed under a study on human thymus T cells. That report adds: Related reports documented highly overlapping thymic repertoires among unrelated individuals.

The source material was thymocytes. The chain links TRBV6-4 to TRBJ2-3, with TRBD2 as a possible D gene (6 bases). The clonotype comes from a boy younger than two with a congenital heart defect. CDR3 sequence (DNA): TGTGCCAGCAGTGAGGGGCGCACCGGGAGAGATACGCAGTATTTT. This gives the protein CASSEGRTGRDTQYF.